Listed below are T cell receptor beta chains from one sample, sequenced in a study of cytomegalovirus exposure and HLA in healthy donors. Data came from immunoSEQ multiplex PCR; TCRdb stores just in-frame clones and leaves some out. The repertoire includes around 150,000 clones, 75% to 90% of them detected once, and roughly 2% sits in the top ten. The sequencing input was PBMCs. The origin of the receptors is a human donor in good health. CDR3s leave out the opening cysteine and the closing phenylalanine or tryptophan.

TRBV5-1	TRBJ1-4	ASSLAGDEKLF
TRBV5-1	TRBJ2-2	ASSLQLNTGELF
TRBV5-6	TRBJ2-1	ASSLVGGGNNEQF
TRBV4-1	TRBJ2-1	ATRHYNEQF
TRBV2	TRBJ1-2	ASRMDTGFLGSGYT
TRBV7-9	TRBJ2-5	ASSRSEVGVMETQY
TRBV4-1	TRBJ2-5	ASSQVPPSGGLQETQY
TRBV19	TRBJ1-1	ASSSYREGTEAF
TRBV10-1	TRBJ2-7	ASSAGQPSTYEQY
TRBV7-2	TRBJ2-7	ASSSQTSGGYEQY
TRBV7-2	TRBJ1-1	ASSLQGIRNEAF
TRBV5-1	TRBJ1-2	ASSLWESNYGYT
TRBV9	TRBJ1-4	ASSPLPGTVNEKLF
TRBV28	TRBJ1-2	ASSPPVGAYGYT
TRBV6-6	TRBJ2-7	ASTEDREDYEQY
TRBV5-8	TRBJ2-5	ASSLRLGGRETQY
TRBV4-2	TRBJ1-4	ASSQGQGKEKLF
TRBV6-4	TRBJ2-1	ASSDYGGGANEQF
TRBV2	TRBJ2-2	ASRAGTTTQELF
TRBV7-9	TRBJ2-5	ASSLNSGFQY
TRBV6-1	TRBJ2-7	ASSVTSGATSYEQY
TRBV15	TRBJ2-1	ATSRLQDEQF
TRBV7-9	TRBJ2-1	ASSSPPRLGKF
TRBV18	TRBJ1-1	ASSPEDTEAF
TRBV21-1	TRBJ2-3	ASSKIFRGASTDTQY
TRBV18	TRBJ1-6	ASSGGKGSYNSPLH
TRBV5-4	TRBJ2-1	ASSYPSGGDNEQF
TRBV4-1	TRBJ2-1	ASSHIDRDYNEQF
TRBV7-8	TRBJ1-2	ASRPTGLYGYT
TRBV10-3	TRBJ2-5	ASRTSNALGTQY
TRBV7-2	TRBJ2-1	ASSLGIQASYNEQF
TRBV5-6	TRBJ1-1	ASSLGPSYLVTEAF
TRBV19	TRBJ1-2	ASSMLGSPMWGYT
TRBV9	TRBJ2-1	ASSENIKGGAGGNPYNEQF
TRBV2	TRBJ1-3	ASSGVRTDSGNTIY
TRBV5-4	TRBJ1-4	ASSSGTDRTNEKLF
TRBV4-2	TRBJ1-2	ASSHNTGDGYT
TRBV5-4	TRBJ2-5	ASNPGGAEETQY
TRBV15	TRBJ1-1	ATSRPRTATEAF
TRBV7-3	TRBJ2-5	ASSLGGLKQETQY
TRBV2	TRBJ2-4	ASSEDRNIQY
TRBV4-1	TRBJ2-2	ASSPRNGVAPGAGELF